This TCR beta chain was captured in a study of neurological immune-mediated disorders. TCRdb processed the 5' RACE reads anew with MiXCR; each CDR3 protein has one entry. In the table there are approximately 59,000 distinct CDR3 sequences, around 5% of which are singletons. Unsorted libraries were prepared from 2 million PBMCs held at -80 C. CDR1 and CDR2 (germline): DFQATT, SNEGSKA (reference sequence). The CDR3 has 15 residues. Deletions cut 4 bases from V and 0 bases from J, with 16 bases between. This clonotype showed up many times. The antigen remains undetermined. General study results and limits: When grouped phylogenetically, the repertoires of 18 of the 34 multiple sclerosis patients fell together in one related-CDR3 cluster, which is a possible signature. The most TCR clonal expansion was seen in HTLV-1-associated myelopathy, and the least was seen in multiple sclerosis, which fell below healthy controls.

The V gene is TRBV20-1, the J gene TRBJ2-7; D is unresolved. Sequenced material: PBMCs. This receptor was obtained from a human donor with multiple sclerosis. The donor label of this sample is uncertain. CDR3 nucleotides: TGCAGTGCTATAAACGGACGTCTTGGCTCCTACGAGCAGTACTTC. Its translation: CSAINGRLGSYEQYF.